The 27 T cell receptor beta chains below come from one sample, sequenced in a study of a mutant IDH1 vaccine in newly diagnosed glioma. The antigens of these receptors remain unknown. TCRdb keeps only in-frame clones here, not all; method: immunoSEQ multiplex PCR. This table holds 30,000 to 40,000 clones, roughly 85% found once. Indicated time point: week 35, safety follow-up. In every dose of vaccine, 300 ug of mutant IDH1 20-mer peptide was given alongside topical imiquimod. Sequenced material: PBMCs, taken from a glioma patient whose treatment included an IDH1 peptide vaccine. Receptors were obtained from a woman aged 18-29 years with glioma.

The chain links TRBV10-3 to TRBJ1-5, with TRBD1 identical over 7 bases. Germline-derived CDR1 and CDR2 are ENHRY and SYGVKD. The CDR3 length is 15 residues. With 3 bases clipped from V and 7 bases from J, the junction kept 9 bases outside the gene matches. CDR3 region: CAISDGQGVGQPQHF. The CDR3 coding sequence is TGTGCCATCAGTGATGGCCAGGGGGTCGGACAGCCCCAGCATTTT.

The chain has TRBV6-4 and TRBJ1-2; D is ambiguous. Looked up from germline, CDR1 is MRHNA and CDR2 is SNTAGT. The CDR3 extends over 13 amino acids. Between the trimmed V and J ends, which lost 6 bases and 1 base, there was a span of 9 bases. This CDR3 is CASRSSINYGYTF. In DNA, the CDR3 is TGTGCCAGCAGATCATCGATTAACTATGGCTACACCTTC.

This chain links TRBV6-5 with TRBJ1-2; the D gene is possibly TRBD1 (5 bases). From germline, CDR1 is MNHEY and CDR2 SVGAGI. CDR3 size: 13 residues. V lost 8 bases, J lost 4 bases, and 14 bases lay in between. CDR3 DNA: TGTGCCAGCGGATCTACAGGCTCCTATGGCTACACCTTC. This gives the protein CASGSTGSYGYTF.

The V and J genes are TRBV4-1 and TRBJ2-2; D not resolved. The CDR3 totals 17 residues. Germline V gives CDR1 MGHRA, CDR2 YSYEKL. Deletions cut 0 bases from V and 4 bases from J, with 15 bases between. CDR3 in DNA: TGCGCCAGCAGCCAAGAGATGCGGACCAGTCTCACCGGGGAGCTGTTTTTT. Protein product: CASSQEMRTSLTGELFF.

This chain links TRBV4-3 with TRBJ2-1, with D perhaps TRBD2 (5 bases). Trimming removed 3 bases from V and 0 bases from J, with 15 bases in between. This CDR3 comprises 17 residues. Germline V lookup: CDR1 LGHNA, CDR2 YSLEER. CDR3 DNA sequence: TGCGCCAGCAGCCAGGAAACGACGGGAAGCTCCTACAATGAGCAGTTCTTC. Amino acid sequence: CASSQETTGSSYNEQFF.

The chain recombines TRBV19 with TRBJ2-5; D is ambiguous. CDR1 is LNHDA, CDR2 SQIVND, per germline (reference sequence). V lost 10 bases, J lost 4 bases, and 22 bases lay in between. This CDR3 has 15 residues. The CDR3: CATAEYASAIETQYF. The DNA of the CDR3 is TGTGCCACCGCGGAGTACGCCTCGGCCATAGAGACCCAGTACTTC.

The chain combines TRBV5-1 with TRBJ2-7, with D hard to call. There are 12 residues in the CDR3. Between the trimmed V and J ends, which lost 0 bases and 5 bases, there was a span of 6 bases. Germline-derived CDR1 and CDR2 are SGHRS and YFSETQ. This CDR3 reads CASSLGRDEQYF. CDR3 nucleotide sequence: TGCGCCAGCAGCTTGGGCCGAGACGAGCAGTACTTC.

The gene calls are TRBV15 and TRBJ2-7; 7 bases fit TRBD1. The germline CDR1 and CDR2 sequences are LNHNV and YYDKDF (reference sequence). This CDR3 contains 16 residues. V shed 0 bases, J shed 4 bases, and the junction held 9 bases outside the gene matches. The CDR3 nucleotides read TGTGCCACCAGCAGAGATTGGGGACAGAAAAATTACGAGCAGTACTTC. Translated: CATSRDWGQKNYEQYF.

The V call is TRBV4-2, the J call TRBJ1-4; D not resolved. CDR3 length equals 14 residues. V was trimmed by 4 bases and J by 4 bases, leaving 10 bases between them. Germline assignment: CDR1 LGHNA and CDR2 YNFKEQ. The CDR3 here is CASSPAYDNEKLFF. The DNA of the CDR3 is TGTGCCAGCAGCCCGGCCTACGATAATGAAAAACTGTTTTTT.

There are a few counts of this clone. V and J are TRBV4-2 and TRBJ2-1; D is possibly TRBD2 (5 bases). V was cut by 0 bases and J by 0 bases, with 12 bases left in between. The CDR3 has 17 amino acids. CDR1 and CDR2 (germline): LGHNA, YNFKEQ. This CDR3 reads CASSQDPDFNSYNEQFF. CDR3 nucleotides: TGTGCCAGCAGCCAAGACCCGGACTTTAACTCCTACAATGAGCAGTTCTTC.

The chain has TRBV2 and TRBJ1-5; TRBD1 matches 11 bases. Matching the DNA end better, TRBJ2-3 makes the J call doubtful. The germline V gene has CDR1 SNHLY and CDR2 FYNNEI. The CDR3 is 15 amino acids. The CDR3 sequence: CASREDRGLNQPQYF. CDR3 DNA sequence: TGTGCCAGCAGAGAGGACAGGGGGCTCAATCAGCCCCAGTATTTT.

The chain employs TRBV27 and TRBJ1-4, with D maybe TRBD1 (5 bases). The CDR3 is 15 residues long. The V gene lost 6 bases and the J gene lost 6 bases, with 17 bases spanning the gap. The germline gives CDR1 MNHEY, CDR2 SMNVEV (reference sequence). For the CDR3, the DNA is TGTGCCAGCAGCCGGACGGGACTCCACTATGAAAAACTGTTTTTT. Translating gives CASSRTGLHYEKLFF.

The V call is TRBV5-1, the J call TRBJ2-1, with 7 bases identical to TRBD1. V lost 2 bases, J lost 4 bases, and 9 bases stayed unmatched. This CDR3 is built from 16 residues. The V gene's germline CDR1 is SGHRS and CDR2 YFSETQ. The CDR3 nucleotides are TGCGCCAGCAGCTTTCAGCCGGGACAGACTTACAATGAGCAGTTCTTC. Its protein is CASSFQPGQTYNEQFF.

V is TRBV28 and J is TRBJ1-1; D is uncertain. The ends were cut back, 3 bases at V and 1 base at J, with 6 bases in the middle. In germline, CDR1 is MDHEN, CDR2 SYDVKM. The CDR3 runs 13 residues. The CDR3: CASSFNGNTEAFF. CDR3 DNA: TGTGCCAGCAGTTTTAATGGGAACACTGAAGCTTTCTTT.

The chain joins TRBV19 to TRBJ2-4; D is undetermined. Germline CDR1 LNHDA, CDR2 SQIVND (reference sequence). The CDR3 contains 13 residues. Trimming pared 3 bases from V and 7 bases from J, leaving 10 bases between. CDR3 in amino acids: CASSIWPHNIQYF. The DNA of the CDR3 is TGTGCCAGTAGTATCTGGCCCCATAACATTCAGTACTTC.

The genes are TRBV27 and TRBJ2-7, with TRBD1 matching over 7 bases. The CDR3 runs 11 residues. V gave up 10 bases and J gave up 13 bases; unmatched junction bases: 13. In germline, CDR1 is MNHEY, CDR2 SMNVEV (reference sequence). Here the CDR3 reads CAIADRAGVYF. The CDR3 DNA follows: TGTGCCATCGCCGACAGGGCAGGGGTTTACTTC.

The sample holds a few counts of this clone. This chain uses TRBV6-1 with TRBJ1-5; D remains unclear. The CDR3 is 13 residues long. Trimming pared 5 bases from V and 7 bases from J, leaving 12 bases between. In germline, CDR1 is MNHNS, CDR2 SASEGT. The CDR3 sequence: CASSSQEAQPQHF. As DNA, the CDR3 is TGTGCCAGCAGTTCCCAGGAGGCCCAGCCCCAGCATTTT.

This chain uses TRBV6-1 with TRBJ2-2, with D hard to call. CDR1 and CDR2 from the germline V gene are MNHNS and SASEGT. V was pared by 10 bases and J by 3 bases, with 18 bases between. The CDR3 spans 15 residues. CDR3 loop: CAILGRRVDTGELFF. The CDR3 DNA reads as TGTGCCATCCTGGGTAGGAGAGTGGACACCGGGGAGCTGTTTTTT.

The DNA for the CDR3 is TGTGCCAGCAGCCCGACAGGGGCCGGGGGGGCCAACGTCCTGACTTTC. Translated, it gives CASSPTGAGGANVLTF. This chain connects TRBV25-1 to TRBJ2-6, with TRBD1 matching 8 bases. CDR3 size: 16 residues. V lost 6 bases, J lost 4 bases, and 8 bases stayed unmatched. Germline values: CDR1 MGHDK, CDR2 SYGVNS.

This clone was seen a handful of times. This rearrangement joins TRBV2 to TRBJ1-1; D call uncertain. The CDR3 has 11 amino acids. Per the germline V gene, CDR1 is SNHLY and CDR2 is FYNNEI. V lost 3 bases, J lost 6 bases, and 5 bases lay in between. CDR3 residues: CASSEWAEAFF. The CDR3 DNA is TGTGCCAGCAGTGAGTGGGCTGAAGCTTTCTTT.

The chain couples TRBV30 to TRBJ2-3; D is uncertain. Germline CDR1 GTSNPN, CDR2 SVGIG (reference sequence). Trimming cost V 1 base and J 0 bases, with 11 bases left between them. CDR3 length: 15 residues. In nucleotides, the CDR3 is TGTGCCTGGAGTGAAGGGTTCTCTAGCACAGATACGCAGTATTTT. Its translation is CAWSEGFSSTDTQYF.

The chain combines TRBV11-3 with TRBJ1-1, with 9 bases lining up with TRBD1. The trim removed 7 bases at V and 5 bases at J, leaving 11 bases unmatched. The CDR3 spans 15 residues. Germline CDR1 reads SGHNT; CDR2 reads YENEEA. DNA of the CDR3: TGTGCCAGCAACCGCCGGGGACAGGGTCTGACTGAAGCTTTCTTT. This sequence encodes CASNRRGQGLTEAFF.

The V gene is TRBV7-2, the J gene TRBJ2-5; D not certain. CDR1 and CDR2 from the germline V gene are SGHTA and FQGNSA. Trimming shortened V by 1 base and J by 0 bases, and 12 bases separated the two germline ends. The CDR3 is 16 residues long. The CDR3 sequence: CASSLGELPYQETQYF. The CDR3, as DNA: TGTGCCAGCAGCTTAGGGGAACTCCCGTACCAAGAGACCCAGTACTTC.

The rearrangement uses TRBV13 and TRBJ2-5, with D perhaps TRBD2 (7 bases). Looked up from germline, CDR1 is PRHDT and CDR2 is FYEKMQ (reference sequence). CDR3 length: 14 amino acids. Trimming removed 4 bases from V and 4 bases from J, with 13 bases in between. CDR3 protein: CASSWGGGRETQYF. The CDR3 DNA sequence: TGTGCCAGCAGCTGGGGGGGCGGGCGAGAGACCCAGTACTTC.

This chain uses TRBV4-1 with TRBJ2-1; 8 bases are shared with TRBD1. This CDR3 contains 15 residues. V dropped 6 bases and J dropped 1; count of bases not matched to a gene: 5. Germline CDR1 reads MGHRA; CDR2 reads YSYEKL. The CDR3 region has the DNA TGCGCCAGCAGACAGGACAGGGCTTCCTACAATGAGCAGTTCTTC. This codes for CASRQDRASYNEQFF.

The rearrangement uses TRBV7-8 and TRBJ2-7, with a tentative D call TRBD1 (6 bases). CDR1 is SGHVS and CDR2 is FQNEAQ in the germline V gene. V lost 6 bases to trimming and J lost 2 bases, with 20 bases between them. The CDR3 contains 16 residues. The CDR3 loop is CASSLPSGTPTYEQYF. CDR3 DNA sequence: TGTGCCAGCAGTTTGCCTTCCGGGACACCAACCTACGAGCAGTACTTC.

In this sample, this clone turned up once. The chain couples TRBV29-1 to TRBJ2-7, with D possibly matching TRBD2 (5 bases). Germline V CDR1 and CDR2: SQVTM, ANQGSEA. Trimming took off 3 bases at V and 5 bases at J, with 8 bases between the two ends. This CDR3 region has 11 residues. The CDR3 DNA reads as TGCAGCGTTGACGTGCGGGACGAGCAGTACTTC. As protein: CSVDVRDEQYF.